Below, 18 T cell receptor beta chains from the same sample are listed, as sequenced in a study of blood T cell repertoires in COVID-19. Method: immunoSEQ multiplex PCR; TCRdb's copy keeps in-frame clones and lacks some. The sample carries about 33,000 clones, 70% to 90% recorded once. The sequencing input was peripheral blood. The receptors stem from a human donor in a cohort sampled during active COVID-19.

This clone was seen once. The gene calls are TRBV4-2 and TRBJ2-5; 9 positions agree with TRBD2. Germline CDR1 LGHNA, CDR2 YNFKEQ. V was clipped by 0 bases and J by 5 bases; unmatched bases: 7. There are 16 residues in the CDR3. The CDR3 DNA follows: TGTGCCAGCAGCCAAGAATGGCGGGGGGGCCGTGAGACCCAGTACTTC. Translation: CASSQEWRGGRETQYF.

This chain connects TRBV7-2 to TRBJ2-3; 9 bases align to TRBD2. Germline values: CDR1 SGHTA, CDR2 FQGNSA. This CDR3 has 17 amino acids. J was trimmed by 8 bases and V by 1 base; bases with no gene match: 13. The CDR3 region has the DNA TGTGCCAGCAGCTTAGTGTCCGGCGGGGGGGCCGCCCCTACGCAGTATTTT. Translated, it gives CASSLVSGGGAAPTQYF.

Only a few counts were recorded for this clone. This chain uses TRBV19 with TRBJ2-1, with TRBD2 matching 11 bases. V lost 6 bases, J lost 6 bases, and 7 bases stayed unmatched. This CDR3 comprises 15 residues. CDR1 is LNHDA and CDR2 is SQIVND in the germline V gene (reference sequence). CDR3 nucleotides: TGTGCCAGTAGGGAACTAGCGGGAGACGGCAATGAGCAGTTCTTC. It codes for CASRELAGDGNEQFF.

This clone was counted between two and nine times. This rearrangement joins TRBV7-6 to TRBJ1-3; TRBD1 is a possible D gene (5 bases). Trimming stripped 0 bases from V and 0 bases from J, with 9 bases between. This CDR3 is built from 16 residues. The germline V gene encodes CDR1 SGHVS and CDR2 FNYEAQ. The DNA for the CDR3 is TGTGCCAGCAGCTTAGCCGGGGGACCCTCTGGAAACACCATATATTTT. Translation gives CASSLAGGPSGNTIYF.

The rearrangement joins TRBV4-1 to TRBJ2-3, with 7 positions matching TRBD2. The CDR3 spans 14 residues. With V trimmed by 8 bases and J by 3 bases, 8 bases remained unmatched. Per the germline V gene, CDR1 is MGHRA and CDR2 is YSYEKL. The DNA for the CDR3 is TGCGCCAGCGCCCCGGGACTACGGACAGATACGCAGTATTTT. As protein: CASAPGLRTDTQYF.

The chain recombines TRBV4-2 with TRBJ2-7; 10 bases align to TRBD2. The germline V gene has CDR1 LGHNA and CDR2 YNFKEQ. The length of the CDR3 is 16 residues. V was clipped by 0 bases and J by 4 bases; unmatched bases: 6. The CDR3: CASSQESSGSVYEQYF. The CDR3 coding sequence is TGTGCCAGCAGCCAAGAATCTAGCGGGAGTGTGTACGAGCAGTACTTC.

V gene TRBV7-8 combines with J gene TRBJ2-1; the match to TRBD2 covers 8 bases. The V gene's germline CDR1 is SGHVS and CDR2 FQNEAQ. The CDR3 has 17 residues. V lost 4 bases to trimming and J lost 0 bases; unmatched junction nucleotides: 8. In nucleotides, the CDR3 is TGTGCCAGCAGCTACCGGACTAGCCGAAGCTCCTACAATGAGCAGTTCTTC. This encodes CASSYRTSRSSYNEQFF. Looking up the rest from reference TRBV7-8 and TRBJ2-1 gives the full variable domain: GAGVSQSPRYKVAKRGQDVALRCDPISGHVSLFWYQQALGQGPEFLTYFQNEAQLDKSGLPSDRFFAERPEGSVSTLKIQRTQQEDSAVYLCASSYRTSRSSYNEQFFGPGTRLTVL.

The chain couples TRBV4-2 to TRBJ1-2, with unresolved D. Deletions cut 6 bases from V and 8 bases from J, with 13 bases between. The CDR3 totals 12 residues. CDR1 is LGHNA and CDR2 is YNFKEQ in the germline V gene. This chain's CDR3 is CASSGTPGGYTF. The CDR3 DNA sequence: TGTGCCAGCAGTGGAACCCCCGGGGGCTACACCTTC.

The chain recombines TRBV6-2 or TRBV6-3 with TRBJ1-5; D perhaps matches TRBD1 (6 bases). CDR3 length: 19 residues. The V gene's germline CDR1 is MNHEY and CDR2 SVGEGT. Trimming took 0 bases from V and 3 from J, leaving 21 bases between them. In nucleotides, the CDR3 is TGTGCCAGCAGTTACTCAGTCACAGGGAACCTTGGGCTCAATCAGCCCCAGCATTTT. This gives the protein CASSYSVTGNLGLNQPQHF.

The chain is built from TRBV5-6 and TRBJ1-3; D gene ambiguous. Deletions cut 0 bases from V and 0 bases from J, with 7 bases between. Germline values: CDR1 SGHDT, CDR2 YYEEEE. The CDR3 runs 15 residues. CDR3 amino acids: CASSLGAASGNTIYF. The CDR3 DNA follows: TGTGCCAGCAGCTTGGGAGCGGCCTCTGGAAACACCATATATTTT.

The chain links TRBV10-3 to TRBJ1-2; possibly TRBD1 for D (5 bases). The V gene lost 8 bases and the J gene lost 3 bases, with 22 bases spanning the gap. This CDR3 is built from 16 residues. Looked up from germline, CDR1 is ENHRY and CDR2 is SYGVKD. CDR3 loop: CAIERGIGDSDYGYTF. The CDR3 bases are TGTGCCATCGAGCGGGGTATAGGGGATTCGGACTATGGCTACACCTTC.

The V and J genes are TRBV5-1 and TRBJ2-2; TRBD1 aligns across 7 bases. Unmatched junction bases numbered 4, after V lost 0 bases and J lost 2 bases. CDR1 SGHRS and CDR2 YFSETQ come from the germline V gene. The CDR3 is 16 residues long. The CDR3 is CASSLVGTANTGELFF. In nucleotides, the CDR3 is TGCGCCAGCAGCTTGGTTGGGACAGCAAACACCGGGGAGCTGTTTTTT. The full variable domain, in which reference TRBV5-1 and TRBJ2-2 provide the parts outside the CDR3, is KAGVTQTPRYLIKTRGQQVTLSCSPISGHRSVSWYQQTPGQGLQFLFEYFSETQRNKGNFPGRFSGRQFSNSRSEMNVSTLELGDSALYLCASSLVGTANTGELFFGEGSRLTVL.

This clone was seen only once. J is TRBJ2-1 and V is TRBV4-1; TRBD2 matches 8 bases. The CDR3 runs to 17 residues. In germline, CDR1 is MGHRA, CDR2 YSYEKL. J lost 4 bases, V lost 0 bases, and 8 bases had no gene match. CDR3 coding DNA: TGCGCCAGCAGCCAAGAAGGGGCGGGGGGACAATACAATGAGCAGTTCTTC. Protein sequence: CASSQEGAGGQYNEQFF.

The chain employs TRBV7-2 and TRBJ2-3; D gene uncertain. Germline V gene sequence: CDR1 SGHTA, CDR2 FQGNSA. The CDR3 has 15 residues. V was shortened by 5 bases and J by 0 bases, with 12 bases between the two germline ends. The CDR3 DNA reads as TGTGCCAGCAGCCCCGAGTACGCGAGCACAGATACGCAGTATTTT. This codes for CASSPEYASTDTQYF. Full variable domain (missing parts from reference TRBV7-2 and TRBJ2-3): GAGVSQSPSNKVTEKGKDVELRCDPISGHTALYWYRQSLGQGLEFLIYFQGNSAPDKSGLPSDRFSAERTGGSVSTLTIQRTQQEDSAVYLCASSPEYASTDTQYFGPGTRLTVL.

The gene calls are TRBV14 and TRBJ2-7; a possible D gene is TRBD1 (6 bases). Germline V CDR1 and CDR2: SGHDN, FVKESK. Deletions cut 4 bases from V and 3 bases from J, with 22 bases between. The CDR3 is 17 residues long. CDR3 DNA sequence: TGTGCCAGCAGCCCTGGACCAAGTGGGGACACGAACTACGAGCAGTACTTC. Protein product: CASSPGPSGDTNYEQYF.

This clone is medium-sized (0.01 to 0.1%). This chain connects TRBV4-1 to TRBJ2-7, with 12 bases identical to TRBD2. The trim removed 5 bases at V and 5 bases at J, leaving 13 bases unmatched. The germline V gene encodes CDR1 MGHRA and CDR2 YSYEKL. This CDR3 spans 17 amino acids. Here the CDR3 DNA reads TGCGCCAGCAGCTATGCGGGACTAGCGGGTCGCGGGAACGAGCAGTACTTC. Protein: CASSYAGLAGRGNEQYF.

With regard to this clone: The junction differs from germline at one of its ends, possibly a read error. The CDR3 is CASGETSGSSTLF. CDR3 DNA: TGTGCCAGCGGGGAGACTAGCGGGAGCAGCACGCTCTTC. This chain uses TRBV27 with TRBJ2-1; TRBD2 aligns across 12 bases. CDR1 is MNHEY and CDR2 is SMNVEV in the germline V gene (reference sequence). This CDR3 has 13 amino acids.

The rearrangement links TRBV11-2 to TRBJ2-2; TRBD1 is a possible D gene (6 bases). Germline CDR1 reads SGHAT; CDR2 reads FQNNGV. Trimming removed 8 bases at V and 1 base at J, with 17 bases between. The length of the CDR3 is 16 residues. CDR3 protein: CASGSPEGQNTGELFF. As DNA, the CDR3 is TGTGCCAGCGGATCTCCAGAGGGACAGAACACCGGGGAGCTGTTTTTT.